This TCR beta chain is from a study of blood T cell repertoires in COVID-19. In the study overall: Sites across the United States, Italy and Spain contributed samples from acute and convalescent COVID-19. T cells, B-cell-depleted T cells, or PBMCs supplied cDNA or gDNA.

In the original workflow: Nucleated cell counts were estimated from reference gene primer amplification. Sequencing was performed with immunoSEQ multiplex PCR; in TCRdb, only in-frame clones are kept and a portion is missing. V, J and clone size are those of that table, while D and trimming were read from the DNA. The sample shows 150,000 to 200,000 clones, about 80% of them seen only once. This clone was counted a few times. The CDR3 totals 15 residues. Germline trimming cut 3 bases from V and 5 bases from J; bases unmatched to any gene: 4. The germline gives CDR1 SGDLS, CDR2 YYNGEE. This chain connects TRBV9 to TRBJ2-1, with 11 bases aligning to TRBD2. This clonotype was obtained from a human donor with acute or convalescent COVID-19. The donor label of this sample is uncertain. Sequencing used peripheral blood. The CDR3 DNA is TGTGCCAGCAGCGCTACTAGCGGGGGAAACAATGAGCAGTTCTTC. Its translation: CASSATSGGNNEQFF.